The T cell receptor (beta chain) described here comes from a study of blood T cells in healthy people across ages. From germline, CDR1 is MNHEY and CDR2 SVGAGI. V was pared by 11 bases and J by 1 base, with 17 bases between. This CDR3 spans 14 amino acids. Then a second PCR, running roughly 7 to 11 cycles, was carried out with a sample-barcoded 5' primer and a J-beta primer mix. TCRdb independently ran MiXCR on the 5' RACE reads; one entry per CDR3 protein. The data contain over 1.5 million distinct CDR3 sequences, about 50% of them singletons. The V call is TRBV6-5, the J call TRBJ1-1, with D perhaps matching TRBD1 (5 bases). This receptor was obtained from a woman in her thirties or forties in good health. Sequencing was done on a sample of blood. The CDR3 here is CAGRGCDRNTEAFF. Written as DNA, the CDR3 is TGTGCCGGGCGGGGGTGCGACAGGAACACTGAAGCTTTCTTT.